Below are 18 T cell receptor beta chains sequenced from a single sample in a study of cytomegalovirus exposure and HLA in healthy donors (dated by TCRdb to about 2017). The protocol used for the library was the immunoSEQ multiplex PCR assay. A mixture of 60 forward primers for TCR Vbeta segments and 13 reverse primers for TCR Jbeta segments was used in the multiplex PCR. TCRdb provides this immuneACCESS table in a form limited to in-frame rearrangements. Some clones are lacking; in checked studies, under half of them reflect an unresolved V gene, and why the rest are absent is not known. A total of some 160,000 clones appear in this sample, 65% to 85% of them only once. The ten largest clonotypes hold approximately 6.8% of the sample. The source material was PBMCs. Receptor source: a middle-aged woman in good health and CMV-seropositive.

The V and J genes are TRBV6-5 and TRBJ2-3; 7 positions match TRBD2. Germline trimming cut 5 bases from V and 1 base from J; bases unmatched to any gene: 3. Germline CDR1 MNHEY, CDR2 SVGAGI. This CDR3 has 14 amino acids. CDR3 amino acids: CASSRGVGTDTQYF. In DNA, the CDR3 is TGTGCCAGCAGTCGGGGGGTTGGCACAGATACGCAGTATTTT.

CDR3 region: CASSTLQRDGYTF. The CDR3 DNA reads TGCGCCAGCAGCACTCTACAGAGAGATGGCTACACCTTC. This chain joins TRBV10-2 and TRBJ1-2; D is ambiguous. The germline CDR1 and CDR2 sequences are WSHSY and SAAADI. V lost 6 bases and J lost 6, with 14 bases in between. This CDR3 has 13 amino acids.

This chain links TRBV6-5 with TRBJ2-7; TRBD1 might be the D (6 bases). This CDR3 has 15 residues. V gave up 6 bases and J gave up 0 bases, with 15 bases separating them. In germline, CDR1 is MNHEY, CDR2 SVGAGI. CDR3 nucleotide sequence: TGTGCCAGCAGCCAGGGGCTACTATTCTCCTACGAGCAGTACTTC. It is translated as CASSQGLLFSYEQYF.

The genes are TRBV9 and TRBJ2-7; possible D gene TRBD2, 5 bases. Trimming removed 4 bases from V and 2 bases from J, with 16 bases in between. This CDR3 spans 15 amino acids. CDR1 is SGDLS, CDR2 YYNGEE, per germline. CDR3: CASSLQPGSTYEQYF. The CDR3 bases are TGTGCCAGCAGCTTACAACCGGGATCCACCTACGAGCAGTACTTC. The whole variable domain, remainder taken from reference TRBV9 and TRBJ2-7, is DSGVTQTPKHLITATGQRVTLRCSPRSGDLSVYWYQQSLDQGLQFLIQYYNGEERAKGNILERFSAQQFPDLHSELNLSSLELGDSALYFCASSLQPGSTYEQYFGPGTRLTVT.

This chain connects TRBV5-1 to TRBJ1-6; D is uncertain. Trimming removed 1 base from V and 7 bases from J, with 12 bases in between. Germline V gene sequence: CDR1 SGHRS, CDR2 YFSETQ. The CDR3 length is 15 residues. This CDR3 reads CASSLLWGDNSPLHF. CDR3 nucleotides: TGCGCCAGCAGCTTGTTATGGGGAGACAATTCACCCCTCCACTTT.

As for this clone: Other nucleotide sequences in the sample specify the same CDR3. The V call is TRBV7-8, the J call TRBJ2-5; TRBD1 is a possible D gene (6 bases). V was shortened by 1 base and J by 4 bases, with 22 bases between the two germline ends. The CDR3 spans 18 residues. From germline, CDR1 is SGHVS and CDR2 FQNEAQ. In nucleotides, the CDR3 is TGTGCCAGCAGCTTAGAGCATACCGGGACAATTTTTCGAGAGACCCAGTACTTC. Its protein is CASSLEHTGTIFRETQYF.

V usage is TRBV9 and J usage is TRBJ2-7, with TRBD1 as a possible D gene (5 bases). Germline loops: CDR1 SGDLS, CDR2 YYNGEE. The CDR3 totals 14 residues. V lost 4 bases and J 6 bases, leaving 17 bases between the germline ends. CDR3 in amino acids: CASSQSPTRAEQYF. In DNA, the CDR3 is TGTGCCAGCAGCCAATCCCCAACCAGGGCCGAGCAGTACTTC.

The V call is TRBV9, the J call TRBJ1-4; D might be TRBD1 (5 bases). Trimming stripped 4 bases from V and 4 bases from J, with 14 bases between. The CDR3 contains 15 residues. Per the germline V gene, CDR1 is SGDLS and CDR2 is YYNGEE. The CDR3 sequence: CASSPPGLSNEKLFF. CDR3 coding DNA: TGTGCCAGCAGCCCTCCGGGACTTAGTAATGAAAAACTGTTTTTT.

The chain uses TRBV5-1 and TRBJ2-2; D is unclear. CDR3 size: 13 residues. Germline-derived CDR1 and CDR2 are SGHRS and YFSETQ. Deletions cut 0 bases from V and 7 bases from J, with 7 bases between. DNA of the CDR3: TGCGCCAGCAGCTTGGACTATGGCGGGGAGCTGTTTTTT. Translated: CASSLDYGGELFF.

The chain uses TRBV11-2 and TRBJ1-3, with no clear D. V lost 6 bases, J lost 1 base, and 7 bases lay in between. CDR3 length equals 13 residues. Germline V gene lookup returns CDR1 SGHAT and CDR2 FQNNGV. Here the CDR3 reads CASRRESGNTIYF. CDR3 nucleotides: TGTGCCAGCAGGAGGGAATCTGGAAACACCATATATTTT.

The rearrangement joins TRBV30 to TRBJ2-2, with 7 bases fitting TRBD2. V gave up 4 bases and J gave up 3 bases; unmatched junction bases: 8. Germline V lookup: CDR1 GTSNPN, CDR2 SVGIG (reference sequence). The CDR3 spans 15 residues. The CDR3 sequence is CAWTFGGTHTGELFF. The DNA of the CDR3 is TGTGCCTGGACCTTCGGGGGGACTCACACCGGGGAGCTGTTTTTT.

V and J are TRBV7-8 and TRBJ2-1, with 10 positions matching TRBD2. V was pared by 3 bases and J by 8 bases, with 13 bases of the junction left unmatched. This CDR3 contains 17 residues. The germline CDR1 and CDR2 sequences are SGHVS and FQNEAQ. CDR3 nucleotide sequence: TGTGCCAGCAGCTTTCAGCGGGGGGGCCGTTTATTCGATGAGCAGTTCTTC. Translating it yields CASSFQRGGRLFDEQFF.

The chain links TRBV27 to TRBJ1-1; possibly TRBD1 for D (6 bases). Germline-derived CDR1 and CDR2 are MNHEY and SMNVEV (reference sequence). The CDR3 is made up of 15 amino acids. The V end lost 0 bases, the J end lost 1 base, and 9 bases lay between the germline ends. As DNA, the CDR3 is TGTGCCAGCAGTTTATCGTGGGGACAGAACACTGAAGCTTTCTTT. Amino acid sequence: CASSLSWGQNTEAFF.

V is TRBV28 and J is TRBJ2-4; TRBD1 is a possible D gene (5 bases). This CDR3 is built from 14 residues. Trimming left V 3 bases short and J 4 bases short, with 10 bases between. Germline V gene data show CDR1 as MDHEN and CDR2 as SYDVKM. The CDR3 spells CASSLSGFKNIQYF. Written as DNA, the CDR3 is TGTGCCAGCAGTTTGTCAGGGTTTAAAAACATTCAGTACTTC.

This chain connects TRBV2 to TRBJ2-2; unclear D gene. The V gene's germline CDR1 is SNHLY and CDR2 FYNNEI. The length of the CDR3 is 11 residues. V lost 10 bases to trimming and J lost 3 bases, with 6 bases between them. Written as DNA, the CDR3 is TGTGCCATCGGAGACACCGGGGAGCTGTTTTTT. Its protein product is CAIGDTGELFF.

The chain employs TRBV2 and TRBJ1-2, with D unresolved. The CDR3 has 12 amino acids. The ends were cut back, 1 base at V and 4 bases at J, with 4 bases in the middle. Per germline, CDR1 SNHLY and CDR2 FYNNEI. The CDR3 region has the DNA TGTGCCAGCAGTGAAGTTCTCTATGGCTACACCTTC. It translates to CASSEVLYGYTF.

This chain links TRBV5-1 with TRBJ2-2; TRBD2 matches at 9 bases. Germline V gene sequence: CDR1 SGHRS, CDR2 YFSETQ. The CDR3 contains 16 residues. The J segment lost 6 bases and the V segment lost 0 bases, leaving 6 bases of the junction unmatched. The CDR3: CASSLVLAGAPGELFF. The CDR3 nucleotides are TGCGCCAGCAGCTTGGTCTTAGCGGGGGCCCCCGGGGAGCTGTTTTTT.

This clone has only a few counts. The V call is TRBV2, the J call TRBJ2-1; 7 bases align to TRBD2. Trimming removed 3 bases from V and 8 bases from J; junction bases left unmatched: 7. Germline-derived CDR1 and CDR2 are SNHLY and FYNNEI. This CDR3 contains 14 residues. The CDR3 nucleotides are TGTGCCAGCAGTGACGAGCGGGGCCTCGATGAGCAGTTCTTC. The encoded protein is CASSDERGLDEQFF.